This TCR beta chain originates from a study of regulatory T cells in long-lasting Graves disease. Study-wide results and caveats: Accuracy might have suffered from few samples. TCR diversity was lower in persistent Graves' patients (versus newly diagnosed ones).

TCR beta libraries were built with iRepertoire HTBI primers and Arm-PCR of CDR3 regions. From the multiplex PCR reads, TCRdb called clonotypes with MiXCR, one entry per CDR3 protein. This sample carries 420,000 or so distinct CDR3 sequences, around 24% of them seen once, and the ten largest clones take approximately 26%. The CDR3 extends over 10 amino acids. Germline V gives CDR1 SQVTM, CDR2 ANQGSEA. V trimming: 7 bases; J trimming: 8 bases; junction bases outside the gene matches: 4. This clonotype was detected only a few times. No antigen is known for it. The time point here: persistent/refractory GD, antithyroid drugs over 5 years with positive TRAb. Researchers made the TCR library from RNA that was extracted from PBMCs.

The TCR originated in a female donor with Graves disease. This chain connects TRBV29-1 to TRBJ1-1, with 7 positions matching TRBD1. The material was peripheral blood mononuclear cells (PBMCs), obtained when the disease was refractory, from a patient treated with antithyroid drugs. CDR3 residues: CSGIQGEAFF. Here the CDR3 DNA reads TGCAGCGGAATACAGGGGGAAGCTTTCTTT.